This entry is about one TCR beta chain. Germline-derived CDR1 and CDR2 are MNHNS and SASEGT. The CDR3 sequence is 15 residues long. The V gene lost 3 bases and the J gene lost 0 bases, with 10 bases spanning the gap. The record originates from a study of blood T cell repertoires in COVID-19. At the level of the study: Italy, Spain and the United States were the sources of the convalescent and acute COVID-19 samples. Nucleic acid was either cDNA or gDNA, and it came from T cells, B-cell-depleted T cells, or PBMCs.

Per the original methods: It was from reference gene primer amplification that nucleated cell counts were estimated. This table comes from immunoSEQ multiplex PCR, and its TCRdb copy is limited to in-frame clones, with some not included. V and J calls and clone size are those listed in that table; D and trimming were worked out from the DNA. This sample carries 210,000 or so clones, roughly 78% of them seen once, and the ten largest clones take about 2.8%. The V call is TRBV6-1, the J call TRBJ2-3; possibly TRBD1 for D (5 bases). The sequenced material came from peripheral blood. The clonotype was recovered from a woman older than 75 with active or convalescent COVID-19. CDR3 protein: CASSETAYSTDTQYF. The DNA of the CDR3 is TGTGCCAGCAGTGAGACAGCCTATAGCACAGATACGCAGTATTTT.